A single T cell receptor (beta chain) is shown here with its context. Its antigen is unknown. No base qualities exist here, and no much larger clone lies one base off it. This sample was included in a study of CD8+ T cells in alopecia areata (dated by TCRdb to 2016 to 2019). General notes on the study: Treated patients were enrolled in an open-label pilot trial of oral tofacitinib, 5 to 10 mg twice daily, for moderate-to-severe alopecia areata. In both human patients and the C3H/HeJ mouse model, the study applied high-throughput TCRbeta sequencing to look at T cell clonal expansion in alopecia areata. TCRbeta CDR3 regions were amplified by immunoSEQ multiplex PCR with 35 Vbeta forward and 13 Jbeta reverse primers. The SALT score, which quantifies the percentage of affected scalp surface area, was used to measure disease severity in treated patients. Patients stayed on tofacitinib for 6 to 18 months and then had 6 months of follow-up off drug so that delayed response and recurrence could be assessed. Scalp clonality was compared among normal scalp (n=4), patchy alopecia areata scalp (n=8), and alopecia totalis/universalis scalp (n=8). Patients on tofacitinib were biopsied at baseline and after 4 and 24 weeks of treatment, and several of the patients also had a later scalp biopsy. RNA was obtained with the PAXgene miRNA kit for fixed scalp, the miRNeasy kit for PBMCs, and the RNeasy kit for mouse skin. Scalp tissue and sorted CD4+ and CD8+ peripheral blood T cells from patchy and totalis/universalis alopecia areata patients and from healthy controls were covered by human TCRbeta sequencing.

The CDR3 spans 13 residues, from the cysteine through the phenylalanine. Of all the DNA, just the CDR3 is kept, 39 bases in frame from base 1. The germline V gene gives CDR1 as SGHVS and CDR2 as FQNEAQ. Trimming takes 1 base from V and 10 bases from J, and the germline ends sit 13 bases apart. The label giving this sample's treatment or condition can be read as: oral pan-JAK inhibitor, 5-10 mg twice daily. Peripheral blood and lesional scalp punch biopsies were obtained from patients with alopecia areata. PBMCs were separated by density centrifugation and stained for CD3, CD4 and CD8, after which CD4+ and CD8+ T cells were sorted on a FACSAria. The library relied on the immunoSEQ multiplex PCR assay. RNA was extracted from all samples and reverse transcribed into cDNA, which served as template for TCR sequencing. First-strand cDNA was synthesized using SuperScript III with a 2:1 mix of oligo-dT and random hexamers. Amplification bias was assessed with a synthetic immune receptor repertoire, and residual bias was removed computationally. In the original analysis: Raw reads were preprocessed to remove errors, and CDR3 was defined by IMGT conventions from the conserved cysteine to phenylalanine. Clonality was calculated as 1 minus Shannon entropy normalized by log2 of the number of productive unique TCRs. Whether scalp clones were CD4 or CD8 was inferred by matching scalp TCRbeta sequences against CD4 and CD8 repertoires sorted from blood. TCRdb stores this immuneACCESS table with in-frame sequences only. Part of the clones is absent; in the studies checked, under half of the shortfall reflects unresolved V genes, and no reason is known for the rest. That table furnishes V, J and clone size, whereas the DNA furnished D and trimming. The sample profile shows fewer than 200,000 clones; less than 75% of them were found once. The biggest ten clones account for 16% of the sample.

On the study overall, not on this receptor specifically: Compared with mice, TCR sequences shared between patients were less clear, possibly partly because of HLA diversity across the patient population. The treated cohort was small, with a single nonresponder, so links between baseline CD8+ expansion and response need larger studies. Unlike mouse skin, where gammadelta T cells dominate, normal human skin contains resident alphabeta T cells that get sequenced too, which complicates analysis of the scalp TCR repertoire. Scalp clonality and the number of expanded CD8+ clones among the top 100 scalp clones were significantly decreased by tofacitinib. Compared with normal scalp, lesional scalp had higher clonality and more expanded CD8+ clones, particularly in alopecia totalis/universalis, a pattern that suggests antigenic drive. Many expanded lesional clones persisted in scalp and blood during tofacitinib treatment, which may partly explain relapse after stopping treatment.

The chain uses TRBV7-8 and TRBJ2-5, and perhaps TRBD2 as D gene, on 5 matching bases. The TCR originated in a human donor with alopecia areata. Material: CD4+ T cells sorted from blood, obtained around week 55, from a patient treated with tofacitinib. The bases are TGTGCCAGCAGCTTAGATACGTTGGAGGACCAGTACTTC. This yields the protein CASSLDTLEDQYF.